The 10 T cell receptor beta chains below were found in one sample sequenced in a study of neoadjuvant nivolumab and ipilimumab in lung cancer. Profiled with immunoSEQ multiplex PCR; TCRdb holds only in-frame clones, not every one. The sample shows some 20,000 clones, approximately 79% of them seen only once. Here the sequenced sample was tumor tissue, taken after neoadjuvant nivolumab, alone or with ipilimumab, at or shortly before surgery. The receptors derive from an adult with non-small cell lung cancer.

This clone was seen just once. V is TRBV11-3 and J is TRBJ2-5, with D maybe TRBD1 (6 bases). This CDR3 is 15 amino acids long. Germline V gives CDR1 SGHNT, CDR2 YENEEA. V dropped 5 bases and J dropped 5 bases, with 18 bases sitting between them. In DNA, the CDR3 is TGTGCCAGCAGCCCAGGGGCCGGATCGGGGGAGACCCAGTACTTC. Its protein product is CASSPGAGSGETQYF.

The chain has TRBV7-6 and TRBJ2-3, with a tentative D call TRBD2 (6 bases). Germline assignment: CDR1 SGHVS and CDR2 FNYEAQ. This CDR3 spans 19 amino acids. Trimming removed 5 bases from V and 8 bases from J, with 32 bases in between. CDR3 sequence: CASSPGVAGERDSRVTQYF. In nucleotides, the CDR3 is TGTGCCAGCAGCCCGGGGGTGGCAGGCGAACGTGATTCCAGGGTTACGCAGTATTTT.

V gene TRBV5-1 combines with J gene TRBJ1-2; D is possibly TRBD1 (5 bases). Germline CDR1 and CDR2: SGHRS and YFSETQ. The CDR3 runs 14 residues. The V gene lost 4 bases and the J gene lost 8 bases, with 18 bases spanning the gap. The CDR3 DNA reads TGCGCCAGCAGCCAAACCTCGGGACGTGAAGGCTACACCTTC. Translation gives CASSQTSGREGYTF.

Worth noting for this clone: This CDR3 is also generated by other DNA sequences in the sample. The J gene is TRBJ2-2, the V gene TRBV5-1; D is possibly TRBD1 (6 bases). Germline lookup yields CDR1 SGHRS and CDR2 YFSETQ. CDR3 length: 15 residues. Between the trimmed V and J ends, which lost 4 bases and 0 bases, there was a span of 10 bases. DNA of the CDR3: TGCGCCAGCAGCACCGGGACAACGAACACCGGGGAGCTGTTTTTT. Residues: CASSTGTTNTGELFF.

This clone is a singleton in its sample. An end of the junction differs from the germline gene, which may be a read error. This chain connects TRBV18 to TRBJ1-2; D perhaps matches TRBD1 (5 bases). Germline V gene lookup returns CDR1 KGHSH and CDR2 LQKENI. The CDR3 extends over 15 amino acids. CDR3 in amino acids: CASSPLGRRDYGYTF. CDR3 DNA: TGTGCCAGTTCACCCCTGGGGCGCCGGGACTATGGCTACACCTTC.

This clone was recorded only once. The V and J genes are TRBV18 and TRBJ2-7, with D perhaps TRBD1 (6 bases). The CDR3 contains 15 residues. V dropped 2 bases and J dropped 3 bases, with 14 bases sitting between them. Germline V gene data show CDR1 as KGHSH and CDR2 as LQKENI. The CDR3 here is CASSPETGLHYEQYF. The CDR3 DNA reads TGTGCCAGCTCACCAGAGACAGGATTACACTACGAGCAGTACTTC.

The CDR3 DNA reads as TGTGCCAGCAGTTACTGGGGGGTGGGAGGAGGCTACACCTTC. Translated: CASSYWGVGGGYTF. The chain joins TRBV6-5 to TRBJ1-2; tentative D call: TRBD1 (5 bases). Germline-derived CDR1 and CDR2 are MNHEY and SVGAGI. This CDR3 spans 14 amino acids. Trimming cost V 1 base and J 8 bases, with 14 bases left between them.

The V gene is TRBV6-1, the J gene TRBJ2-5, with 7 bases matching TRBD1. The germline gives CDR1 MNHNS, CDR2 SASEGT. Trimming at V came to 5 bases and at J to 4 bases, leaving 10 bases not matched to a gene. This CDR3 is built from 15 residues. CDR3 coding DNA: TGTGCCAGCAGTACGTTGACAGGGACCGGAGAGACCCAGTACTTC. Translated, it gives CASSTLTGTGETQYF.

The chain carries TRBV6-5 and TRBJ2-5; possible D gene TRBD1, 5 bases. From germline, CDR1 is MNHEY and CDR2 SVGAGI. The ends were cut back, 6 bases at V and 1 base at J, with 15 bases in the middle. The CDR3 totals 15 residues. For the CDR3, the DNA is TGTGCCAGCAGCCACCCGGCAGGGCCCCAAGAGACCCAGTACTTC. This gives the protein CASSHPAGPQETQYF.

The chain joins TRBV29-1 to TRBJ1-1; D is unclear. V lost 6 bases, J lost 0 bases, and 17 bases lay in between. This CDR3 has 15 residues. The germline CDR1 and CDR2 sequences are SQVTM and ANQGSEA. CDR3 in DNA: TGCAGCGTGGCCCCTGGTCGGACCATGAACACTGAAGCTTTCTTT. Its translation: CSVAPGRTMNTEAFF.